This paragraph reports one TCR beta chain. Its antigen remains unidentified. Base quality data are lacking; no much larger clone is found one base away. TCRbeta CDR3 regions were amplified from genomic DNA using the immunoSEQ Assay, a bias-controlled multiplex PCR. The paper's data handling went like this. The number of nucleated cells in each sample was estimated by amplification of reference gene primers within the assay. To quantify the absolute abundance of each unique TCRbeta CDR3 rearrangement, sequence reads were collapsed and filtered. Productive Simpson clonality was computed per sample as the square root of Simpson's diversity index over productive rearrangements. Entries here come from immuneACCESS through TCRdb and include only in-frame sequences with V and J called. Some clones fail to appear in such tables; in the studies checked, an unresolved V gene covers under half of the shortfall, and the cause of the remainder is unknown. For V, J and clone size, that table is used; D and trimming come from the DNA. This sample comprises under 75,000 clones, nearly 90% of them detected only once. The leading ten clones occupy approximately 3.4% of the sample.

The data were taken from a study of blood T cell repertoires in COVID-19 (dated by TCRdb to 2020 to 2022). Context from the whole study: The collaborator samples originated in the United States, Italy and Spain and spanned the acute and convalescent phases of COVID-19. The material from the prospective study consisted of cDNA or gDNA derived from T cells, B-cell-depleted T cells, or PBMCs. The dataset comprised deeply sampled blood TCRbeta repertoires from subjects exposed to, actively infected with, or recovered from COVID-19. A freely available public database, intended as a resource for researchers studying the immune response to SARS-CoV-2, is where the repertoires were released. Samples were obtained from the ongoing ImmuneRACE study (first 160 participants) and from some 1,300 subjects provided by 6 global collaborators. A de-identified subject ID, COVID-19 status, age in years and sex were almost always included in the sample metadata. HLA class I and class II types, where available, came from metadata supplied by the sample provider rather than from assay-based typing.

Each collaborating institution followed its own protocols to collect whole blood in K2EDTA tubes. Collaborator samples were shipped for TCRbeta analysis as frozen whole blood, isolated PBMCs, or DNA extracted from either sample type. The research as a whole found: The amount of clinical and demographic metadata varied by source and participant and was provided uncurated.

The clonotype originates from a man between 50 and 59 years old with active COVID-19. Sequencing was carried out using peripheral blood.

The CDR3 has the sequence CATTPQASLDTEAFF. The sequenced DNA: TGTGCGACCACCCCCCAGGCGTCCCTGGACACTGAAGCTTTCTTT. The chain uses TRBV9 and TRBJ1-1, with the D gene call left open. Counted from cysteine to phenylalanine, this CDR3 has 15 amino acids. This entry keeps only the CDR3 DNA: 45 bases, framed from base 1. Taken from the germline V gene, the CDR1 and CDR2 loops are SGDLS and YYNGEE.